A single TCR beta chain is shown here with its context. V was cut by 1 base and J by 0 bases, with 20 bases left in between. CDR3 length: 19 residues. CDR1 and CDR2 (germline): LGHNA, YNFKEQ. Everyone who took part was roughly 18 to 89 years old, and they came from about two dozen US areas. Among Cohort 3 donors, those recovered had two negative PCRs, clearance, or symptom resolution. Per the authors' pipeline: Using reference gene primer amplification, nucleated cell counts were estimated. Produced via immunoSEQ multiplex PCR; TCRdb's table is partial and in-frame only. V and J calls and clone size are copied from that table; D and trimming were computed from the DNA. The sample holds a few hundred thousand clones, under 90% seen once. This sample was included in a study of blood T cell repertoires in COVID-19.

The chain combines TRBV4-2 with TRBJ2-3, with D maybe TRBD2 (5 bases). Sequencing was carried out using PBMCs or T cells enriched from blood (not recorded which). This clonotype was obtained from a woman in her 30s who had recovered from COVID-19. CDR3: CASSQVTWGLADSTDTQYF. CDR3 DNA: TGTGCCAGCAGCCAAGTGACCTGGGGTCTAGCCGATAGCACAGATACGCAGTATTTT.